Listed below are T cell receptor beta chains from one sample, sequenced in a study of cytomegalovirus exposure and HLA in healthy donors. Clones were sequenced by immunoSEQ multiplex PCR, and TCRdb holds only the in-frame ones, with some missing. The data show around 150,000 clones, 86% seen once. Sequencing was carried out using PBMCs. The receptors originated from a woman aged 18-30 years in good health and CMV-seronegative. The CDR3 runs from the conserved cysteine through the conserved F or W. The D gene is left open where the match is weak. Clone size, where shown, is once, few, many, or a class for clones that have expanded.

>TRBD1|NA|TRBV19|TRBJ2-5
TGTGCCAGTAGTCCGATAGGACAGGGAATGGAGACCCAGTACTTC
CASSPIGQGMETQYF
>NA|NA|TRBV14|TRBJ2-5
TGTGCCAGCAGCCAAGATCTTCTAGCAGAGACCCAGTACTTC
CASSQDLLAETQYF
>TRBD1|once|TRBV19|TRBJ2-5
TGTGCCAGTAGCCCACTCCGAACGACAGGGGGGAACCAAGAGACCCAGTACTTC
CASSPLRTTGGNQETQYF
>NA|once|TRBV6-5|TRBJ1-6
TGTGCCAGCAGTTCCGAGGGACTGCGGAATTCACCCCTCCACTTT
CASSSEGLRNSPLHF
>TRBD1|NA|TRBV15|TRBJ2-1
TGTGCCACCAGCCCCCGAGGGACAGGGGTTTACAATGAGCAGTTCTTC
CATSPRGTGVYNEQFF
>TRBD1|NA|TRBV2|TRBJ1-6
TGTGCCAGCAGTGGCCGGGACAGGGGGTCCTATAATTCACCCCTCCACTTT
CASSGRDRGSYNSPLHF
>NA|NA|TRBV30|TRBJ1-2
TGTGCCTGGAGGGAACAGGGCAAAGCTAACTATGGCTACACCTTC
CAWREQGKANYGYTF
>NA|NA|TRBV6-5|TRBJ2-3
TGTGCCAGCAGTTACACGACTGTTACTAGCACAGATACGCAGTATTTT
CASSYTTVTSTDTQYF
>NA|NA|TRBV6-5|TRBJ1-4
TGTGCCAGCAGTTACTCGAGGGAGACTGAGTTTCTGTTTTTT
CASSYSRETEFLFF
>TRBD1|NA|TRBV15|TRBJ1-5
TGTGCCACCAGCAGAGATCGACAGGGGGGTCAGCCCCAGCATTTT
CATSRDRQGGQPQHF
>NA|NA|TRBV7-9|TRBJ2-7
TGTGCCAGCAGCTCCCGTGATGCAAGGGGAGGCAACGAGCAGTACTTC
CASSSRDARGGNEQYF
>TRBD1|NA|TRBV14|TRBJ1-2
TGTGCCAGCAGCCAAGGGACAGGGGATGTTCATGGCTACACCTTC
CASSQGTGDVHGYTF
>NA|NA|TRBV5-6|TRBJ1-1
TGTGCCAGCAGCTGGGACTCGAACACTGAAGCTTTCTTT
CASSWDSNTEAFF
>NA|NA|TRBV15|TRBJ1-2
TGTGCCACCAGCATCCTCGGGGTAGAGTTC
CATSILGVEF
>NA|NA|TRBV29-1|TRBJ2-6
TGCAGCTTTCGTAGCTCTGGGGCCAACGTCCTGACTTTC
CSFRSSGANVLTF
>NA|NA|TRBV7-9|TRBJ1-6
TGTGCCAGCAGCTTATCCCCAGGGAATTCACCCCTCCACTTT
CASSLSPGNSPLHF
>TRBD2|NA|TRBV29-1|TRBJ2-1
TGCAGCGGCGGGGGGGCGCCGTACAATGAGCAGTTCTTC
CSGGGAPYNEQFF
>NA|NA|TRBV5-1|TRBJ2-1
TGCGCCAGCAGCTTGGTAGCTCCGATTAATGAGCAGTTCTTC
CASSLVAPINEQFF
>NA|NA|TRBV27|TRBJ2-7
TGTGCCAGCAGTTTCTCAAGGACTACGTGGGAGCAGTACTTC
CASSFSRTTWEQYF
>TRBD1|NA|TRBV18|TRBJ2-3
TGTGCCAGCTCTCCCACAGGGGTCCTCACAGATACGCAGTATTTT
CASSPTGVLTDTQYF
>NA|NA|TRBV2|TRBJ1-3
TGTGCCAGCAAAGCAGGGTACGGAAACACCATATATTTT
CASKAGYGNTIYF
>NA|NA|TRBV9|TRBJ1-2
TGTGCCAGCAGCCCCCTCGAGGGCGGGGAAATCTATGGCTACACCTTC
CASSPLEGGEIYGYTF